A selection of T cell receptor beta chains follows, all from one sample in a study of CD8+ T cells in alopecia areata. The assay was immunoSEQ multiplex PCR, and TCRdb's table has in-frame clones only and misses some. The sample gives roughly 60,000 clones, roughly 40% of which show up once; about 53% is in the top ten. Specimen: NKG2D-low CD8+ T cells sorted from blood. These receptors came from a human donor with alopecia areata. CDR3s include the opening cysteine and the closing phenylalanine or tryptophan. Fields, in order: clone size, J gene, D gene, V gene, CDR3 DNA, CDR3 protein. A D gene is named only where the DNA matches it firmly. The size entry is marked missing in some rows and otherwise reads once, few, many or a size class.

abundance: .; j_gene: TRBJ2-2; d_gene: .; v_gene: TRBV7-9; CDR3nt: TGTGCCAGCAGCCCTTCCCAACACCTGGCCGGGGAGCTGTTTTTT; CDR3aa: CASSPSQHLAGELFF
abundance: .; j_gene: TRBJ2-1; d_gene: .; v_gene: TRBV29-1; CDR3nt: TGCAGCGCCGATATAACAGGGAGGCCACACAATGAGCAGTTCTTC; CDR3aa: CSADITGRPHNEQFF
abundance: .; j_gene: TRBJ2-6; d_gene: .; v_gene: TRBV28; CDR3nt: TGTGCCAGCAGTTTTACAGAGGATGGGGCCAACGTCCTGACTTTC; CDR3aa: CASSFTEDGANVLTF
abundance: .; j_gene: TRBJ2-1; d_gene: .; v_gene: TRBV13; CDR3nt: TGTGCCAGCACCGAGACATGGGGGACTGAGCAGTTCTTC; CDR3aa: CASTETWGTEQFF
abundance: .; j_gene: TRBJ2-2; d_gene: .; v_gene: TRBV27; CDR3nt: TGTGCCAGTAACGACGGCAGGGAGCTGTTTTTT; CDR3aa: CASNDGRELFF
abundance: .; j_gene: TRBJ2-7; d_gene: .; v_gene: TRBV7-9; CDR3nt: TGTGCCAGCAGCCCCGCGGATGGCGCGCCTTCCTACGAGCAGTACTTC; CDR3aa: CASSPADGAPSYEQYF
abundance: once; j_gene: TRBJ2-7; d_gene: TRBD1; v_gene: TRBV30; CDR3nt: TGTGCCTGGAGTGTGGGGACAGGAACCTACGAGCAGTACTTC; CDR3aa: CAWSVGTGTYEQYF
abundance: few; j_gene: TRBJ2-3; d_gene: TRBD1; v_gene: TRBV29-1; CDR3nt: TGCAGCGTTGAACGACAGGGGGTACTCACAGATACGCAGTATTTT; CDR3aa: CSVERQGVLTDTQYF
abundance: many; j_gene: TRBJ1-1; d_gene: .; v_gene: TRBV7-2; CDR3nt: TGTGCCAGCAGCTTTGACCCGACGGGTTGGGGGACTGAAGCTTTCTTT; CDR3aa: CASSFDPTGWGTEAFF
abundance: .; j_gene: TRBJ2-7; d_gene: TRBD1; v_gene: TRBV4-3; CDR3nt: TGCGCCAGCAGCCAAGATTGGCAGGGGGCCTTATACGAGCAGTACTTC; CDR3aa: CASSQDWQGALYEQYF
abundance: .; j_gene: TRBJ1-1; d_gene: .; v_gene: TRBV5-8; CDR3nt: TGTGCCAGCACAGGCCTCGAGGGAGTGAACACTGAAGCTTTCTTT; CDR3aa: CASTGLEGVNTEAFF
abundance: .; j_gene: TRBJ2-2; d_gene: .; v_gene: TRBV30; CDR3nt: TGTGCCTGGAGTGTAGGGGGTGTCGGCGGGGAGCTGTTTTTT; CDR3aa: CAWSVGGVGGELFF
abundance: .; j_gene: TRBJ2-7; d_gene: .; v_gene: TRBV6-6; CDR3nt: TGTGCCAGCAGTTACACCTACGAGCAGTACTTC; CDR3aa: CASSYTYEQYF
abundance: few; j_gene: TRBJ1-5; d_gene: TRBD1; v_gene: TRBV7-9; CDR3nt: TGTGCCAGCAGCCGGACAGGGTCCGATCAGCCCCAGCATTTT; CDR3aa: CASSRTGSDQPQHF
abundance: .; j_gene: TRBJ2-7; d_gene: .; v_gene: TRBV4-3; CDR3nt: TGCGCCAGCAGCCAAGATCGCACAGCTGCCCACGAGCAGTACTTC; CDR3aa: CASSQDRTAAHEQYF
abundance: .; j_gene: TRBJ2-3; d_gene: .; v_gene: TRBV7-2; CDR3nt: TGTGCCAGCAGTTTTCAGGGTAGCACAGATACGCAGTATTTT; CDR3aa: CASSFQGSTDTQYF
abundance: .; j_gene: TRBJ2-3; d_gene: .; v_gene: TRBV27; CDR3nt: TGTGCCAGCAGTTTCGGCTTATCTATCACAGATACGCAGTATTTT; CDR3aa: CASSFGLSITDTQYF
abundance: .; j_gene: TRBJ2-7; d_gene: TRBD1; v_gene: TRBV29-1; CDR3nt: TGCAGCGTTGAAGTCGGGGACAGCTCCTACGAGCAGTACTTC; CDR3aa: CSVEVGDSSYEQYF
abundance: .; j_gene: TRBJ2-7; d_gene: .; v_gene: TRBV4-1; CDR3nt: TGCGCCAGCAGCCAAGGACGCGAGCAGTACTTC; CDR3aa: CASSQGREQYF
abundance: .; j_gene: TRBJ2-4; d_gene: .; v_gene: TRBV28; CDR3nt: TGTGCCAGCAGTTTCGGGAACATTCAGTACTTC; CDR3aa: CASSFGNIQYF
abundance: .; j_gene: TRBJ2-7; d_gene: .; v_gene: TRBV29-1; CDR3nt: TGCAGCGTTGAAGGGCAGGGTATCTACGAGCAGTACTTC; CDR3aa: CSVEGQGIYEQYF
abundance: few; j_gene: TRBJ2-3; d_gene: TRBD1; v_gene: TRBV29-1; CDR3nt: TGCAGCGTTGAGAGGGGGCAGGTCACAGATACGCAGTATTTT; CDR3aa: CSVERGQVTDTQYF
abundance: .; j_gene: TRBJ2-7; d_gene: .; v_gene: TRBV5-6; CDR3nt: TGTGCCAGCAGCTACGGACGGTCGCCCTACGAGCAGTACTTC; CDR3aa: CASSYGRSPYEQYF
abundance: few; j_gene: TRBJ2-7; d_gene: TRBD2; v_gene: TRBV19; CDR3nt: TGTGCCAGTACGGGGGGCTACGAGCAGTACTTC; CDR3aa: CASTGGYEQYF
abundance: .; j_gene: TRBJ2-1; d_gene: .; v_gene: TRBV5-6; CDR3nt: TGTGCCAGCAGCTTGCCAGGCAATGAGCAGTTCTTC; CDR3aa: CASSLPGNEQFF
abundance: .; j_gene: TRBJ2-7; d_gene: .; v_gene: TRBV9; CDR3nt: TGTGCCAGCAGCGTTACCATTGGCGACGAGCAGTACTTC; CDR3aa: CASSVTIGDEQYF
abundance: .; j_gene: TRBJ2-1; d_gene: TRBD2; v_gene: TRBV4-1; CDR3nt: TGCGCCAGCAGCCGGGGGACTAGCGGGGGCCTCTACAATGAGCAGTTCTTC; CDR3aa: CASSRGTSGGLYNEQFF
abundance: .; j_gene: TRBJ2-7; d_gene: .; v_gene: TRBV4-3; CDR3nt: TGCGCCAGCAGCCCCGGGCGGGACAGAGTGTACTTC; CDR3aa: CASSPGRDRVYF
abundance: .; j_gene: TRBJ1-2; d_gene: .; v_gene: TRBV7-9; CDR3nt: TGTGCCAGCAGCTCACCTTTAGGGAGCTTGGATGGCTACACCTTC; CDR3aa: CASSSPLGSLDGYTF
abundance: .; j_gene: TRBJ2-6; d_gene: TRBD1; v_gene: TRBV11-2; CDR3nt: TGTGCCAGCAGCCCGGGACAGGGGCGCTCTGGGGCCAACGTCCTGACTTTC; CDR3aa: CASSPGQGRSGANVLTF
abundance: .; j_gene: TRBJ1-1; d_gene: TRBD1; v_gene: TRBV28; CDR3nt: TGTGCCATTGACAACCGGGACAGAATGAACACTGAAGCTTTCTTT; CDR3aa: CAIDNRDRMNTEAFF
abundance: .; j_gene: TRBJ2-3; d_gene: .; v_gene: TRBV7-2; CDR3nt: TGTGCCAGCAGCATGGAAGTGGGGAGCACAGATACGCAGTATTTT; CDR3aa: CASSMEVGSTDTQYF
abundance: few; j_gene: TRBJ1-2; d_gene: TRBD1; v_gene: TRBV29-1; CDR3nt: TGCAGCGTGGCTAGGGACAGGGCGGATGGCTACACCTTC; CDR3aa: CSVARDRADGYTF
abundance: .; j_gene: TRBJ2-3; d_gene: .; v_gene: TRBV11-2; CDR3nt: TGTGCCAGCAGCTTAGGGGTGGGAGTTTTGGTAGATACGCAGTATTTT; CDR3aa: CASSLGVGVLVDTQYF
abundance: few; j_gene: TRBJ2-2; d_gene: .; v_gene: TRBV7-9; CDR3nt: TGTGCCAGCAGCACCGTAGTGGAGGGAAGGACCGGGGAGCTGTTTTTT; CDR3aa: CASSTVVEGRTGELFF
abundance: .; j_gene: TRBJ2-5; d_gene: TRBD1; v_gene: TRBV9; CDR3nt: TGTGCCAGCAGCGGCCGGGACAGAGGGGTTCAAGAGACCCAGTACTTC; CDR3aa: CASSGRDRGVQETQYF
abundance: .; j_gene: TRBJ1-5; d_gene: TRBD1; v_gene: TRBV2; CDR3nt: TGTGCCAGCGGTAAAACAGGGGGCGGCAGTCAGCCCCAGCATTTT; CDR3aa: CASGKTGGGSQPQHF
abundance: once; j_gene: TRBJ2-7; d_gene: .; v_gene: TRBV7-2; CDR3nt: TGTGCCAGCAGCTCTATATCGGACTACGAGCAGTACTTC; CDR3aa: CASSSISDYEQYF
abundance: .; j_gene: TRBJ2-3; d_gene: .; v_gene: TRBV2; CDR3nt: TGTGCCAGCACAGGCAGGGAAGCGGATTTT; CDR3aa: CASTGREADF
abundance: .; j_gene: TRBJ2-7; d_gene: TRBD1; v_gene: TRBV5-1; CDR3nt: TGCGCCAGCAGCTGGACCCCAGGGGGCTCCGAGCAGTACTTC; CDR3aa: CASSWTPGGSEQYF
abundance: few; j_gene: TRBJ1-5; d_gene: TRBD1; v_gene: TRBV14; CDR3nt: TGTGCCAGCAGCCAAGGGGGACAGGGGGCATTGAATCAGCCCCAGCATTTT; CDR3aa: CASSQGGQGALNQPQHF
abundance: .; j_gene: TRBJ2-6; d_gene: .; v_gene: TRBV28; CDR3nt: TGTGCCAGCAGTTATTTGGGCCCTGGGGCCAACGTCCTGACTTTC; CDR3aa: CASSYLGPGANVLTF
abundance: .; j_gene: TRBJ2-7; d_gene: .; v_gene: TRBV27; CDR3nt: TGTGCCAGCAGGCCGTTCGGGGGAACCCCCTACGAGCAGTACTTC; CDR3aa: CASRPFGGTPYEQYF
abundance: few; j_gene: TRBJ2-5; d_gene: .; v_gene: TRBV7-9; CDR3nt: TGTGCCAGCAGCTCAGCGATGCGAACGACTGGAGAGACCCAGTACTTC; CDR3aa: CASSSAMRTTGETQYF
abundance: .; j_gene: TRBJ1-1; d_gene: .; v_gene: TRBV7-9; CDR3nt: TGTGCCAGCAGACCCGCAGGGATACCTTTCTTT; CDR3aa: CASRPAGIPFF
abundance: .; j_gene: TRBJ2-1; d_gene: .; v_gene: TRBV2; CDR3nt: TGTGCCAGCAGTGGTCTAGAGGGTGAGCAGTTCTTC; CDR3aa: CASSGLEGEQFF
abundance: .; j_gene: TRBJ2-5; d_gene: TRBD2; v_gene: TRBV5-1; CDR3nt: TGCGCCAGCAGCTTGGCCCCAGCGGGGGGTCCCGAGACCCAGTACTTC; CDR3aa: CASSLAPAGGPETQYF
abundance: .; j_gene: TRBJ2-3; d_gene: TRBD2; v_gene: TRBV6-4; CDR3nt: TGTGCCAGCAGTGACGGCGCGGGAGGGCCACCAGATACGCAGTATTTT; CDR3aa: CASSDGAGGPPDTQYF
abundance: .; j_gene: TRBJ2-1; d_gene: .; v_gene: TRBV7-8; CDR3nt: TGTGCGAGCAGCTCCCCTCCGTTCAGTGTCTTGGGGAGAGGGTACAATGAGCAGTTCTTC; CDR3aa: CASSSPPFSVLGRGYNEQFF
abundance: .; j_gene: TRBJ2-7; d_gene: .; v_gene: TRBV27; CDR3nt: TGTGCCAGCTCGTCCCGTCAGGGGAGCTCCTACGAGCAGTACTTC; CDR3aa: CASSSRQGSSYEQYF
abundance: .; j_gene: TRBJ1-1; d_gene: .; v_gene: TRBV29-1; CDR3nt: TGCGCAGAGGACCGTCTCACTGAAGCTTTCTTT; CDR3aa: CAEDRLTEAFF
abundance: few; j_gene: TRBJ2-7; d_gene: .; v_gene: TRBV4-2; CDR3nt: TGTGCCAGCAGCCAAGCCGTCAGGAGTTACGAGCAGTACTTC; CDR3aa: CASSQAVRSYEQYF
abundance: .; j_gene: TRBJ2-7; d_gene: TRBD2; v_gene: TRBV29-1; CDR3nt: TGCAGCGTTGAGGGGCTAGCGGGAGATATCCACGAGCAGTACTTC; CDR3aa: CSVEGLAGDIHEQYF
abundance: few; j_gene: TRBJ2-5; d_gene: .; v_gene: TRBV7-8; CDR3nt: TGTGCCAGCAGAGAACGTGGGGTGGGGTACCAAGAGACCCAGTACTTC; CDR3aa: CASRERGVGYQETQYF
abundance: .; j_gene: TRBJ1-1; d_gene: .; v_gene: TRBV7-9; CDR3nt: TGTGCCAGCAGCTTAGAGGGACGGGAAAGGACTGAAGCTTTCTTT; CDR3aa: CASSLEGRERTEAFF